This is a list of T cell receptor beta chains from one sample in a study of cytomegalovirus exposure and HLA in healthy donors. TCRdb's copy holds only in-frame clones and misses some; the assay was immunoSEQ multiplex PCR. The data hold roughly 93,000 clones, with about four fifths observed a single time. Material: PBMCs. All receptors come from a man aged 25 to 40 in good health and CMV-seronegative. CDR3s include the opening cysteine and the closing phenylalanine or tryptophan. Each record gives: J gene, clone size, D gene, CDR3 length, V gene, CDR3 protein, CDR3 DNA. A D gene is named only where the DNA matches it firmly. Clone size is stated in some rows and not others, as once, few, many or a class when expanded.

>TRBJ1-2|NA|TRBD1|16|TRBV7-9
CASTFRGTGGDYGYTF
TGTGCCAGCACCTTTAGGGGGACAGGGGGTGACTATGGCTACACCTTC
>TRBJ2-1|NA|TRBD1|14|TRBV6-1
CASSEGTGGNEQFF
TGTGCCAGCAGTGAAGGGACAGGGGGCAATGAGCAGTTCTTC
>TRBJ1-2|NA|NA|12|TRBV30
CAWTPEGYGYTF
TGTGCCTGGACCCCCGAGGGCTATGGCTACACCTTC
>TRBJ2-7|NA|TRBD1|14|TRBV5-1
CATPSVGGAYEQYF
TGCGCCACCCCCAGCGTAGGGGGCGCCTACGAGCAGTACTTC
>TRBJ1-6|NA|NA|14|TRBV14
CASSPPGWNSPLHF
TGTGCCAGCAGCCCGCCAGGGTGGAATTCACCCCTCCACTTT
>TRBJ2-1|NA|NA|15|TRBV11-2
CASSLNRESRNEQFF
TGTGCCAGCAGCTTAAATCGGGAGTCAAGGAATGAGCAGTTCTTC
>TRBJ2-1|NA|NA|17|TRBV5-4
CASSLPNLPGGRYEQFF
TGTGCCAGCAGCTTGCCCAATCTTCCAGGGGGGAGGTATGAGCAGTTCTTC
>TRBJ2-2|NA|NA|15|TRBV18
CASSPGQGHTGELFF
TGTGCCAGCTCACCCGGGCAGGGCCACACCGGGGAGCTGTTTTTT
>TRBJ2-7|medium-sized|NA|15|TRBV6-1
CASSELLGSGHEQYF
TGTGCCAGCAGTGAATTGTTGGGTAGCGGCCACGAGCAGTACTTC
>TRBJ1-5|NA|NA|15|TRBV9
CASSVGGSGNQPQHF
TGTGCCAGCAGCGTAGGGGGCAGCGGCAATCAGCCCCAGCATTTT
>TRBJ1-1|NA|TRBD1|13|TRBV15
CATSIMGQAEAFF
TGTGCCACCAGCATCATGGGACAGGCTGAAGCTTTCTTT